The T cell receptor (beta chain) described here comes from a study of Graves' ophthalmopathy and Graves' hyperthyroidism. CAS ≥3, NOSPECS ≥4, moderate-to-severe activity and duration under 3 months marked donors with ophthalmopathy. Ten or more counts support this clonotype. The CDR3 runs to 11 residues. V shed 10 bases and J shed 3 bases, with 10 bases lying between them. Per the germline V gene, CDR1 is MNHEY and CDR2 is SMNVEV (reference sequence). Amplified material comprised TCR beta CDR3 regions derived from RNA transcripts. Investigators did first-round RT-PCR with HTBI primers, then second-round multiplex PCR. TCRdb reprocessed the multiplex PCR reads via MiXCR and lists one record per CDR3 protein. The table includes under 400,000 distinct CDR3 sequences, 15% to 20% detected once.

Source material: peripheral blood. This chain joins TRBV27 and TRBJ2-7; D remains ambiguous. This TCR derives from an adult man with Graves' ophthalmopathy. CDR3 sequence (DNA): TGTGCCACCATGGGTGGCTACGAGCAGTACTTC. Amino acids: CATMGGYEQYF.